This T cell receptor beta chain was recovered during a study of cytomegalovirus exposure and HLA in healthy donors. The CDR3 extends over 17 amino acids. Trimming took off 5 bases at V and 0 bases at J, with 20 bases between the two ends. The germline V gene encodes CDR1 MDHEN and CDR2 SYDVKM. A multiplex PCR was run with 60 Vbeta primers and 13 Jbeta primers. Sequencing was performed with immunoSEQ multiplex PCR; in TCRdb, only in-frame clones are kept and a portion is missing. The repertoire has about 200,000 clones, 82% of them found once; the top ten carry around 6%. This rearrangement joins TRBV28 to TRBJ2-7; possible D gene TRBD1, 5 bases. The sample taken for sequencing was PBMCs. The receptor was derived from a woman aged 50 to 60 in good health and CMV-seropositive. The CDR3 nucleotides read TGTGCCAGCAGTCAATACCTTTCCGACAGTAGCTCCTACGAGCAGTACTTC. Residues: CASSQYLSDSSSYEQYF.